This is a list of T cell receptor beta chains from one sample in a study of shared T cell receptors in the human thymus. Using immunoSEQ multiplex PCR, the repertoire was profiled, and TCRdb retains in-frame clones only, with some absent. Of about 660,000 clones listed, over 75% were seen once; the top ten hold 0.0095% to 0.013%. This sample also belongs to another study, concerning human thymus T cells.

What was sequenced was thymocytes. These receptors were collected from a boy in the first two years of life with a congenital heart defect. Both conserved end residues are trimmed from each CDR3. The size entry is marked missing in some rows and otherwise reads once, few, many or a size class.

clone_size,j_call,v_call,cdr3_aa
NA,TRBJ1-2,TRBV6-1,ASRTSDRDYGYT
NA,TRBJ1-1,TRBV6-1,ASPDITEAF
few,TRBJ2-7,TRBV7-8,ASSLQAGGHNSSYEQY
NA,TRBJ1-5,TRBV19,ASNEQGGYSNQPQH
once,TRBJ1-5,TRBV30,AWSWGVNQPQH
NA,TRBJ1-5,TRBV19,ASSIRGGNQPQH
NA,TRBJ1-2,TRBV19,ASSWQGYGYT
NA,TRBJ2-7,TRBV27,ASSLPLGGGTYEQY
NA,TRBJ2-5,TRBV7-9,ASSPGLAVQETQY
NA,TRBJ1-1,TRBV25-1,ASSVQGGDTEAF
NA,TRBJ1-2,TRBV12-2,ASRLDRDCNYGYT
NA,TRBJ2-7,TRBV30,AWSVLAGAYEQY
NA,TRBJ2-7,TRBV5-8,ASSSEGTEGSYEQY
NA,TRBJ2-1,TRBV15,ATSSLLAGQNEQF
NA,TRBJ1-6,TRBV19,ASSTTGGNPPLH
NA,TRBJ2-1,TRBV5-6,ASSLLAGSTNEQF
NA,TRBJ2-7,TRBV28,ASSPGEDWY
NA,TRBJ1-2,TRBV7-2,ASSSGTGRYGYT
NA,TRBJ1-2,TRBV6-5,ASSYGQGGHGYT
NA,TRBJ2-5,TRBV9,ASSVEASADETQY
once,TRBJ2-4,TRBV7-2,ASRATGAPKNIQY
NA,TRBJ2-7,TRBV7-2,ASSLVAQYEQY
NA,NA,TRBV30,AWSVLQTSGPYEQY
NA,TRBJ2-7,TRBV6-1,ASRGYRERSYEQY
NA,TRBJ2-2,TRBV13,ASSLGTSANTGELF
few,TRBJ1-1,TRBV19,ASSIWGREAF
once,TRBJ1-1,TRBV5-4,ASSLAHAENTEAF
NA,TRBJ2-7,TRBV27,ASSFMYRRTYEQY
NA,TRBJ1-2,TRBV19,ASKTTDYGYT
NA,TRBJ2-7,TRBV6-6,ASSTEGDEQY
NA,TRBJ2-4,TRBV18,ASSPPGQGKNIQY
NA,TRBJ1-5,TRBV4-3,ASSQDPLIAGGSNQPQH
NA,TRBJ2-7,TRBV6-1,ASQGLEQY
NA,TRBJ2-1,TRBV6-4,ASRGAGGYNEQF
few,TRBJ1-1,TRBV5-4,ASSSRAAFSDTEAF
NA,TRBJ1-3,TRBV4-3,ASSQTTGTPGNTIY
NA,TRBJ1-3,TRBV13,ASSLGGWVGAGNTIY
few,TRBJ1-4,TRBV19,ASSIGHRYNEKLF
NA,TRBJ2-7,TRBV11-3,ASGESEQY
NA,TRBJ1-2,TRBV28,ASSLWGGGLDYGYT
NA,TRBJ1-1,TRBV5-1,ASSLAEPGGSGTEAF
NA,TRBJ2-1,TRBV19,AISPLAGGGEQF
NA,TRBJ2-6,TRBV18,ASSPPPGANVLT
NA,TRBJ1-6,TRBV5-6,ASSRRGGERSPLH
NA,TRBJ1-5,TRBV7-2,ASSYTGGGGNQPQH
NA,TRBJ1-2,TRBV28,ASSIYWGGRPNYGYT
once,TRBJ2-4,TRBV19,ASSIHRDKNIQY
few,TRBJ1-3,TRBV30,AWTLGQWRNTIY
NA,TRBJ2-1,TRBV15,ATSSGTSASSYNEQF
NA,TRBJ1-1,TRBV23-1,ASSQSSGTGGTEAF
NA,TRBJ2-2,TRBV9,ASSVAGRNTGELF
NA,TRBJ2-7,TRBV27,ASSYRDSSYEQY
NA,TRBJ2-2,TRBV2,ASVPGTSGLHTGELF